The 30 T cell receptor beta chains below were found in one sample sequenced in a study of blood T cell repertoires in COVID-19. Sequencing was performed with immunoSEQ multiplex PCR; in TCRdb, only in-frame clones are kept and a portion is missing. The repertoire holds 350,000 to 450,000 clones, with around 87% as singletons. The specimen sequenced was peripheral blood. These receptors were taken from a woman aged 55-70 years with COVID-19, enrolled during active disease.

This chain joins TRBV30 and TRBJ2-5; TRBD1 matches at 7 bases. Germline-derived CDR1 and CDR2 are GTSNPN and SVGIG (reference sequence). This CDR3 is built from 14 residues. The junction had 7 bases not matched to a gene; V was cut back by 5 bases and J by 1 base. CDR3 region: CAWGLTGFQETQYF. The DNA for the CDR3 is TGTGCCTGGGGCTTGACAGGGTTCCAAGAGACCCAGTACTTC.

The chain joins TRBV11-2 to TRBJ1-2, with 10 nucleotides matching TRBD1. Germline V gene lookup returns CDR1 SGHAT and CDR2 FQNNGV. V shed 5 bases and J 7 bases; nucleotides not matched to a gene: 7. The CDR3 contains 14 residues. CDR3 in DNA: TGTGCCAGCAGCCCACTGGACAGGGGGGTTGGCTACACCTTC. Protein product: CASSPLDRGVGYTF. Complete variable domain (other parts from reference TRBV11-2 and TRBJ1-2): EAGVAQSPRYKIIEKRQSVAFWCNPISGHATLYWYQQILGQGPKLLIQFQNNGVVDDSQLPKDRFSAERLKGVDSTLKIQPAKLEDSAVYLCASSPLDRGVGYTFGSGTRLTVV.

The J gene is TRBJ1-2, the V gene TRBV7-2; possible D gene TRBD1, 5 bases. CDR1 and CDR2 (germline): SGHTA, FQGNSA. This CDR3 has 16 amino acids. The V gene lost 5 bases and the J gene lost 1 base, with 17 bases spanning the gap. The CDR3 bases are TGTGCCAGCAGCCAAGGCCGACAGTCGATTAACTATGGCTACACCTTC. Translated: CASSQGRQSINYGYTF.

This clone was seen a single time. The chain combines TRBV3-1 (or the pseudogene TRBV3-2) with TRBJ2-6; TRBD1 matches 7 bases. Trimming at V came to 4 bases and at J to 2 bases, leaving 8 bases not matched to a gene. In germline, CDR1 is LGHDT, CDR2 YNNKEL (reference sequence). The CDR3 is made up of 17 amino acids. CDR3 nucleotide sequence: TGTGCCAGCAGCCCCAGACAGGGTTTGACTGGGGCCAACGTCCTGACTTTC. Protein: CASSPRQGLTGANVLTF.

The chain is built from TRBV7-7 and TRBJ2-2; unclear D gene. The V end lost 2 bases, the J end lost 4 bases, and 2 bases lay between the germline ends. Germline V gene lookup returns CDR1 SSHAT and CDR2 FNYEAQ (reference sequence). The CDR3 sequence is 12 residues long. CDR3 amino acids: CASSLLTGELFF. CDR3 bases: TGTGCCAGCAGCTTACTCACCGGGGAGCTGTTTTTT.

This rearrangement joins TRBV21-1 to TRBJ2-1; the table's D call of TRBD2 was not tested on the DNA. TRBV21-1 is listed as a pseudogene. This CDR3 has 13 residues. The CDR3 DNA follows: TGTGCCAGCAGCAAAGTCGGGGGGAATGAGCAGTTCTTC. Residues: CASSKVGGNEQFF.

The V and J genes are TRBV5-5 and TRBJ1-6; 11 bases map to TRBD1. CDR1 and CDR2 (germline): SGHKS, YYEKEE (reference sequence). The CDR3 sequence is 18 residues long. V lost 1 base to trimming and J lost 10 bases; unmatched junction nucleotides: 13. This CDR3 is CASSLLPGQGGVGSPLHF. The CDR3 bases are TGTGCCAGCAGCTTGTTACCGGGACAGGGGGGAGTTGGCTCACCCCTCCACTTT.

This CDR3 reads CASSIGRNTEAFF. CDR3 DNA: TGTGCCAGTAGTATAGGTCGGAACACTGAAGCTTTCTTT. The gene calls are TRBV19 and TRBJ1-1, with D uncertain. Germline CDR1 is LNHDA and CDR2 is SQIVND (reference sequence). The V end was cut by 1 base, the J end by 1 base, with 4 bases between. The CDR3 covers 13 residues.

The rearrangement links TRBV7-9 to TRBJ1-6; TRBD1 matches at 7 bases. V lost 2 bases and J lost 8; bases outside the gene matches: 3. CDR1 is SEHNR and CDR2 is FQNEAQ in the germline V gene (reference sequence). The CDR3 is 14 residues long. For the CDR3, the DNA is TGTGCCAGCAGCTTAAACCAGGGGGATTCACCCCTCCACTTT. Its protein product is CASSLNQGDSPLHF.

The rearrangement links TRBV12-5 to TRBJ2-4; maybe TRBD1 (6 bases). Between the trimmed V and J ends, which lost 3 bases and 13 bases, there was a span of 13 bases. In germline, CDR1 is LGHNT, CDR2 FRNRAP. The CDR3 spans 12 residues. In DNA form, the CDR3 reads TGTGCTAGTGGTTTAGACGGACAGCCCCAGTACTTC. It encodes CASGLDGQPQYF. The full variable domain, rest sourced from reference TRBV12-5 and TRBJ2-4, is DARVTQTPRHKVTEMGQEVTMRCQPILGHNTVFWYRQTMMQGLELLAYFRNRAPLDDSGMPKDRFSAEMPDATLATLKIQPSEPRDSAVYFCASGLDGQPQYFGAGTRLSVL.

This clone was observed once. The chain has TRBV28 and TRBJ2-1; 8 bases map to TRBD2. This CDR3 region has 16 residues. J lost 1 base, V lost 1 base, and 3 bases had no gene match. Germline V gives CDR1 MDHEN, CDR2 SYDVKM. DNA for the CDR3: TGTGCCAGCAGTTTATACGCGGGGGGTTCCTACAATGAGCAGTTCTTC. Amino acid sequence: CASSLYAGGSYNEQFF.

The chain recombines TRBV28 with TRBJ1-5, with D maybe TRBD1 (6 bases). Per germline, CDR1 MDHEN and CDR2 SYDVKM. This CDR3 is built from 15 residues. The V gene lost 3 bases and the J gene lost 6 bases, with 15 bases spanning the gap. The chain's CDR3 is CASSFNQGYGQPQHF. CDR3 nucleotides: TGTGCCAGCAGTTTTAATCAGGGGTACGGTCAGCCCCAGCATTTT.

J is TRBJ1-1 and V is TRBV4-1; 8 nucleotides align to TRBD1. Germline lookup yields CDR1 MGHRA and CDR2 YSYEKL. This CDR3 has 13 residues. V lost 4 bases, J lost 5 bases, and 3 bases stayed unmatched. Here the CDR3 DNA reads TGCGCCAGCAGCCGGACAGGGACGACTGAAGCTTTCTTT. Amino acids: CASSRTGTTEAFF.

The J gene is TRBJ2-5, the V gene TRBV2; D possibly corresponds to TRBD1 (6 bases). Germline V gene sequence: CDR1 SNHLY, CDR2 FYNNEI. V lost 11 bases and J lost 5, with 18 bases in between. CDR3 length: 13 residues. The CDR3 coding sequence is TGTGCCTCCAACGGGGCAGGGGAGGAGACCCAGTACTTC. As protein: CASNGAGEETQYF. The whole variable domain, filled in from reference TRBV2 and TRBJ2-5, reads EPEVTQTPSHQVTQMGQEVILRCVPISNHLYFYWYRQILGQKVEFLVSFYNNEISEKSEIFDDQFSVERPDGSNFTLKIRSTKLEDSAMYFCASNGAGEETQYFGPGTRLLVL.

The V and J genes are TRBV5-1 and TRBJ1-2, with a tentative D call TRBD1 (6 bases). Germline V lookup: CDR1 SGHRS, CDR2 YFSETQ. The CDR3 has 13 residues. The ends were cut back, 2 bases at V and 6 bases at J, with 11 bases in the middle. The CDR3 sequence: CASSFRQDDGYTF. DNA of the CDR3: TGCGCCAGCAGCTTCAGACAGGACGATGGCTACACCTTC.

V usage is TRBV28 and J usage is TRBJ1-4; D gene unclear. This CDR3 has 14 amino acids. Trimming took 5 bases from V and 11 from J, leaving 18 bases between them. Germline CDR1 MDHEN, CDR2 SYDVKM. For the CDR3, the DNA is TGTGCCAGCAGTGCGACATCTCAAGTGCAGAAACTGTTTTTT. As protein: CASSATSQVQKLFF.

The chain carries TRBV6-5 and TRBJ1-2, with D uncertain. This CDR3 has 16 amino acids. Germline V CDR1 and CDR2: MNHEY, SVGAGI. Trimming cost V 2 bases and J 7 bases, with 20 bases left between them. DNA for the CDR3: TGTGCCAGCAGTTACCGTTTGTCTGGCAGTGGTTCTGGCTACACCTTC. This codes for CASSYRLSGSGSGYTF.

The chain is built from TRBV2 and TRBJ2-1, with a possible D match to TRBD2 (6 bases). V was shortened by 0 bases and J by 10 bases, with 16 bases between the two germline ends. The CDR3 sequence is 15 residues long. CDR1 is SNHLY, CDR2 FYNNEI, per germline. For the CDR3, the DNA is TGTGCCAGCAGTGAAGCGCGTCTAGCGCTTGGAGAGCAGTTCTTC. Amino acids: CASSEARLALGEQFF.

A single count supports this clone. The chain uses TRBV28 and TRBJ1-6; TRBD1 is a possible D gene (5 bases). The CDR3 sequence is 17 residues long. Looked up from germline, CDR1 is MDHEN and CDR2 is SYDVKM. Deletions cut 1 base from V and 3 bases from J, with 13 bases between. In DNA form, the CDR3 reads TGTGCCAGCAGTTTATCGACAAGACAGCACTATAATTCACCCCTCCACTTT. Translation gives CASSLSTRQHYNSPLHF.

The V and J genes are TRBV5-4 and TRBJ2-5, with a possible D match to TRBD1 (5 bases). The CDR3 is made up of 14 amino acids. The ends were cut back, 0 bases at V and 2 bases at J, with 8 bases in the middle. Germline CDR1 SGHNT, CDR2 YYREEE (reference sequence). Written as DNA, the CDR3 is TGTGCCAGCAGCTTGGTTGACAGTCAAGAGACCCAGTACTTC. It translates to CASSLVDSQETQYF. The full variable domain, its missing parts supplied by reference TRBV5-4 and TRBJ2-5, is ETGVTQSPTHLIKTRGQQVTLRCSSQSGHNTVSWYQQALGQGPQFIFQYYREEENGRGNFPPRFSGLQFPNYSSELNVNALELDDSALYLCASSLVDSQETQYFGPGTRLLVL.

This chain uses TRBV18 with TRBJ2-1; 10 bases match TRBD1. Trimming took 5 bases from V and 7 from J; bases not matched to a gene: 5. The CDR3 is 14 residues long. Germline-derived CDR1 and CDR2 are KGHSH and LQKENI. The CDR3: CASSRGQGKNEQFF. As DNA, the CDR3 is TGTGCCAGCTCAAGGGGACAGGGGAAGAATGAGCAGTTCTTC.

The chain couples TRBV11-2 to TRBJ2-3; 7 bases are a match to TRBD1. Germline V gives CDR1 SGHAT, CDR2 FQNNGV. Trimming took 5 bases from V and 3 from J; bases not matched to a gene: 5. CDR3 length: 14 amino acids. As DNA, the CDR3 is TGTGCCAGCAGCACCTTACAGGGGACAGATACGCAGTATTTT. This codes for CASSTLQGTDTQYF.

The genes are TRBV11-2 and TRBJ1-2; 12 positions match TRBD1. The CDR3 length is 20 residues. V trimming: 0 bases; J trimming: 8 bases; junction bases outside the gene matches: 19. Germline CDR1 SGHAT, CDR2 FQNNGV. The CDR3 DNA reads as TGTGCCAGCAGCTTAGACGTGAAAGGGACAGGGGGCAAAGGGGTAACGGGCTACACCTTC. Translated: CASSLDVKGTGGKGVTGYTF.

The genes are TRBV6-5 and TRBJ1-2, with TRBD1 matching 12 bases. After removal of 7 bases from V and 5 bases from J, the junction contained 8 bases not matched to a gene. Germline-derived CDR1 and CDR2 are MNHEY and SVGAGI. The CDR3 has 15 residues. The CDR3 here is CASTPGTGGTYGYTF. Here the CDR3 DNA reads TGTGCCAGCACCCCAGGGACAGGGGGCACATATGGCTACACCTTC.

In its sample, this clone was seen once. This chain links TRBV6-5 with TRBJ1-2, with 10 positions matching TRBD1. CDR1 MNHEY and CDR2 SVGAGI come from the germline V gene. V shed 1 base and J 2 bases; nucleotides not matched to a gene: 1. The length of the CDR3 is 15 residues. CDR3 coding DNA: TGTGCCAGCAGTTACTGGGGACAGGGGAACTATGGCTACACCTTC. This sequence encodes CASSYWGQGNYGYTF.

The chain combines TRBV19 with TRBJ2-1, with D perhaps TRBD2 (6 bases). This CDR3 has 14 amino acids. Trimming stripped 8 bases from V and 6 bases from J, with 17 bases between. Germline V lookup: CDR1 LNHDA, CDR2 SQIVND (reference sequence). The CDR3 bases are TGTGCCAGTCTTGGCGCGGGGAAGGGCAATGAGCAGTTCTTC. As protein: CASLGAGKGNEQFF.

V and J are TRBV5-8 and TRBJ2-1; a weak D match, TRBD2 (6 bases). V lost 0 bases and J 9 bases, leaving 19 bases between the germline ends. The CDR3 contains 16 residues. Germline lookup yields CDR1 SGHTS and CDR2 YDEGEE. In DNA, the CDR3 is TGTGCCAGCAGCTTGGATAGGAGGTCCTGGAGGGGTGAGCAGTTCTTC. Translated, it gives CASSLDRRSWRGEQFF.

The chain joins TRBV6-2 or TRBV6-3 to TRBJ2-1; 7 bases are shared with TRBD1. Germline lookup yields CDR1 MNHEY and CDR2 SVGEGT. The CDR3 length is 15 residues. After removal of 4 bases from V and 6 bases from J, the junction contained 9 bases not matched to a gene. The CDR3 protein is CASSSPGQPVNEQFF. The CDR3 DNA sequence: TGTGCCAGCAGTTCCCCGGGACAGCCTGTCAATGAGCAGTTCTTC.

V is TRBV19 and J is TRBJ1-2; 8 positions match TRBD1. This CDR3 comprises 14 residues. J lost 5 bases, V lost 5 bases, and 7 bases had no gene match. Germline assignment: CDR1 LNHDA and CDR2 SQIVND (reference sequence). The CDR3 DNA follows: TGTGCCAGTAGTGGACAGGGTGGTTTGTATGGCTACACCTTC. The encoded protein is CASSGQGGLYGYTF.

V usage is TRBV5-1 and J usage is TRBJ1-1, with D perhaps TRBD1 (5 bases). The ends were cut back, 0 bases at V and 3 bases at J, with 9 bases in the middle. The CDR3 totals 14 residues. The germline CDR1 and CDR2 sequences are SGHRS and YFSETQ. In DNA, the CDR3 is TGCGCCAGCAGCTTGGTACAAGGGGACACTGAAGCTTTCTTT. It specifies CASSLVQGDTEAFF.